This T cell receptor beta chain was recorded in a study of Graves' ophthalmopathy and Graves' hyperthyroidism. This clonotype was detected many times. Its antigen is still unknown. Diagnosis used clinical symptoms, serum thyroxine, TRAb, thyroid ultrasound and orbital computed tomography. This CDR3 spans 15 amino acids. CDR1 and CDR2 (germline): LNHNV, YYDKDF (reference sequence). V was pared by 2 bases and J by 7 bases, with 17 bases between. Findings and caveats of the study: Sensitivity of roughly 88% and specificity of approximately 76% were achieved when a 13-signature model separated ophthalmopathy from stable hyperthyroidism.

The study amplified TCR beta CDR3 regions using RNA transcripts. The authors performed first-round RT-PCR with HTBI primers and then a second-round multiplex PCR. TCRdb re-called the multiplex PCR reads with MiXCR, one entry per CDR3 protein. The sample has hundreds of thousands of distinct CDR3 sequences, approximately 21% seen once. Sequences were obtained from peripheral blood. The chain employs TRBV15 and TRBJ1-2, with TRBD1 as a possible D gene (6 bases). The sequence came from a young woman with stable Graves' hyperthyroidism. Some clones in this sample may be carry-over from other donors' samples. CDR3 DNA: TGTGCCACCAGCAGACCCCCGGGGGCTGGAGGTGGCTACACCTTC. Amino acid sequence: CATSRPPGAGGGYTF.